The sequence of this T cell receptor beta chain was determined in a study of T-cell reconstitution after alpha-beta-depleted transplantation in children (dated by TCRdb to the mid-2010s). About the full investigation: The study quantitatively tracked T-cell immune reconstitution after TCRalphabeta/CD19-depleted allogeneic hematopoietic cell transplantation in children using TCR repertoire profiling. Paper-wide results and their limitations: The frequencies of hyperexpanded clones fell over the following months, and after one year, T-cell counts and TCRbeta diversity were mostly attributed to newly produced T cells. The apparently early alphabetaT-cell count recovery about two months after transplant was reportedly dependent on only several hundred rapidly expanded clones derived from non-depleted graft cells. In some patients, the high TCRbeta diversity seen at day 60 was put down to recipient T cells and intrathymic progenitors that had survived conditioning.

This clonotype was seen repeatedly, ten times or more. The target of this receptor is not known. Base quality data are lacking; no much larger clone is found one base away. The junction shows trimming of 2 bases on V and 1 base on J, and the gene matches do not reach 5 bases of it. CDR1 is given as SGDLS and CDR2 as YYNGEE, both from the germline V gene. Inclusive of the bounding cysteine and phenylalanine, the CDR3 is 15 residues long. Only the CDR3 portion is preserved as DNA: 45 bases, with reading frame beginning at the first base. This specimen's treatment or condition label, per the study, means: allogeneic hematopoietic cell transplantation with graft depleted of TCRalphabeta T cells and CD19 B cells. TCRalphabeta/CD19-depleted allogeneic hematopoietic cell grafts were given to the transplant recipients, all of whom were children. Libraries came from PCR. Sequencing relied on an Illumina HiSeq 2500. Molecular barcoding was employed in the preparation of TCR libraries, with unique molecular identifiers being used to normalize TCRbeta repertoire quantification. The public reads were reanalyzed by TCRdb: fastp trimming at Q25, MiXCR alignment, in-frame beta chains only. A single entry per CDR3 protein holds the most common genes and DNA from its merged rows. For this sample there are more than 300,000 distinct CDR3 sequences; roughly 16% appear just once. The ten largest account for around 43% of the sample.

Recombination connected TRBV9 to TRBJ2-5; 7 nucleotides in the junction match TRBD1. This TCR was recovered from a male patient aged 2-15 years who had a stem cell transplant for acute lymphoblastic leukemia, so the T cells may come from the graft donor. Sequencing used PBMCs, mostly from graft donor cells, obtained 360 days after TCRalphabeta/CD19-depleted stem cell transplant. The CDR3 in this case is CASSVAGTAQETQYF. The nucleotide sequence is TGTGCCAGCAGCGTGGCCGGGACAGCCCAAGAGACCCAGTACTTC.